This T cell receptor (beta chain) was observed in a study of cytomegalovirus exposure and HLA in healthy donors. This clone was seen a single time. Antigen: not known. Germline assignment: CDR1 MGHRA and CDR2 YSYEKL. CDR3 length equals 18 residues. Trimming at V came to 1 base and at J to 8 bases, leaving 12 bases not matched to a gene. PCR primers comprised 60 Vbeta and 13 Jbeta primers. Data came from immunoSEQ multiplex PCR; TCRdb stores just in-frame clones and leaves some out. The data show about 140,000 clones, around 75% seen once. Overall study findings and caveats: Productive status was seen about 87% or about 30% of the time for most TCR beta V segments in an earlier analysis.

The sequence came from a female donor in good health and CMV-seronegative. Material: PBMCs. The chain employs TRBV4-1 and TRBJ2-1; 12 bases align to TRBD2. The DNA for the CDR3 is TGCGCCAGCAGCCAAGGACCGCGAAGACTAGCGGGAGAGCATGAGCAGTTCTTC. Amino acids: CASSQGPRRLAGEHEQFF.